This TCR beta chain emerged from a study of blood T cells in healthy people across ages. A J-beta primer mix and a sample-barcoded 5' primer were used in a second PCR of roughly 6 to 11 cycles. Each cDNA molecule was tagged by a template-switch adaptor with 12 random nucleotides. TCRdb re-derived calls from the 5' RACE reads in MiXCR, one entry per CDR3 protein. The table includes hundreds of thousands of distinct CDR3 sequences, around a fifth detected once. Whole-study findings and limits: There were more naive CD4+ cells and higher diversity in long-lived donors than in aged donors.

Trimming removed 2 bases from V and 5 bases from J, with 12 bases in between. This CDR3 comprises 14 residues. Looked up from germline, CDR1 is LNHNV and CDR2 is YYDKDF (reference sequence). As regards this clonotype: The antigen is not known.

This TCR was recovered from an older man in good health. Sequencing was done on a sample of blood. This sequence joins TRBV15 and TRBJ1-1; D uncertain. The CDR3 DNA is TGTGCCACCAGCAGACCCATACAAGGGACTGAAGCTTTCTTT. This translates into CATSRPIQGTEAFF.